Sequencing of this T cell receptor (beta chain) was carried out in a study of cytomegalovirus exposure and HLA in healthy donors. Points from the study as a whole: What a later analysis showed was that several of the most significant clusters appeared linked to common viral pathogens. A later analysis reportedly identified an Asian-associated ancestry cluster as carrying fewer N-insertions than the approximately 710-donor mean.

V lost 1 base and J 3 bases, leaving 10 bases between the germline ends. The V gene's germline CDR1 is SGHRS and CDR2 YFSETQ. This CDR3 contains 14 residues. A word on this clone: Antigen unknown.

PCR amplification relied on 60 Vbeta primers (plus 13 Jbeta primers). TCRdb keeps only in-frame clones here, not all; method: immunoSEQ multiplex PCR. Of 120,000 or so clones listed, around 83% were seen once; the top ten hold roughly 2.9%. Sequencing was done on a sample of PBMCs. The receptor comes from a woman aged 55-69 years in good health and CMV-seropositive. The J gene is TRBJ1-2, the V gene TRBV5-1; D gene uncertain. The CDR3: CASSLIPRDYGYTF. In DNA form, the CDR3 reads TGCGCCAGCAGCTTGATACCTCGGGACTATGGCTACACCTTC.